The 28 T cell receptor beta chains below were found in one sample sequenced in a study of T cell repertoires in cytomegalovirus infection. TCRdb analysed the reads with MiXCR anew, one entry per CDR3 protein. The sample includes some 450,000 distinct CDR3 sequences, roughly 31% of them seen just once. The sample taken for sequencing was PBMCs. Every receptor here comes from a human donor in good health (CMV status not recorded). Some clones in this sample may be carry-over from other donors' samples.

This clonotype was observed many times. This rearrangement joins TRBV7-2 to TRBJ1-1; a weak D match, TRBD1 (6 bases). With 7 bases removed from V and 3 bases from J, the gap between germline ends came to 12 bases. CDR1 is SGHTA, CDR2 FQGNSA, per germline. CDR3 size: 13 residues. The CDR3 reads CASTRDIYTEAFF. The CDR3, as DNA: TGTGCCAGCACCCGGGACATTTACACTGAAGCTTTCTTT.

This rearrangement joins TRBV29-1 to TRBJ1-2, with 8 bases lining up with TRBD1. The V segment lost 5 bases and the J segment 4 bases; nucleotides outside the gene matches: 3. Germline V gene sequence: CDR1 SQVTM, CDR2 ANQGSEA. CDR3 length equals 12 residues. CDR3 amino acids: CSVFDRGYGYTF. The CDR3 coding sequence is TGCAGCGTTTTTGACAGGGGCTATGGCTACACCTTC.

This clonotype has a single count. The chain is built from TRBV9 and TRBJ1-5; no firm D call. CDR1 SGDLS and CDR2 YYNGEE come from the germline V gene. The CDR3 sequence is 13 residues long. V was trimmed by 4 bases and J by 8 bases, leaving 13 bases between them. Here the CDR3 DNA reads TGTGCCAGCAGCCGGGATCCCGTGGAGCCCCAGCATTTT. As protein: CASSRDPVEPQHF.

This clonotype occurred a few times. V usage is TRBV2 and J usage is TRBJ1-4; D unclear. Trimming stripped 4 bases from V and 3 bases from J, with 9 bases between. This CDR3 is 14 amino acids long. Germline CDR1 reads SNHLY; CDR2 reads FYNNEI. The CDR3: CASSGRQPNEKLFF. The CDR3 DNA is TGTGCCAGCAGTGGTAGGCAGCCTAATGAAAAACTGTTTTTT.

The chain combines TRBV20-1 with TRBJ1-5; no firm D call. V lost 0 bases, J lost 1 base, and 7 bases lay in between. Germline V gives CDR1 DFQATT, CDR2 SNEGSKA (reference sequence). The CDR3 contains 14 residues. CDR3 amino acids: CSARDDMSNQPQHF. Written as DNA, the CDR3 is TGCAGTGCTAGAGATGACATGAGCAATCAGCCCCAGCATTTT.

The chain combines TRBV20-1 with TRBJ2-1; 11 bases fit TRBD2. The CDR3 is 14 amino acids. V lost 3 bases, J lost 8 bases, and 6 bases stayed unmatched. Germline CDR1 is DFQATT and CDR2 is SNEGSKA (reference sequence). The CDR3 DNA is TGCAGTGCTAGGGTAGCGGGGGGGACGGATGAGCAGTTCTTC. Protein: CSARVAGGTDEQFF.

The table lists this clonotype with a few counts. The chain links TRBV6-2 or TRBV6-3 to TRBJ2-7; D remains unclear. Trimming stripped 2 bases from V and 2 bases from J, with 10 bases between. The CDR3 has 14 residues. The germline V gene has CDR1 MNHEY and CDR2 SVGEGT. The CDR3 nucleotides read TGTGCCAGCAGTTACGGGCTGGTGGCCTACGAGCAGTACTTC. Its translation: CASSYGLVAYEQYF.

This chain connects TRBV12-3 or TRBV12-4 to TRBJ2-1; 9 positions agree with TRBD2. J gave up 8 bases and V 6 bases, and 14 bases lay outside the gene matches. The CDR3 contains 16 residues. The CDR3: CASRGAGGGIGDEQFF. The CDR3 bases are TGTGCCAGCAGAGGCGCGGGAGGGGGTATTGGAGATGAGCAGTTCTTC.

This sequence joins TRBV6-2 or TRBV6-3 and TRBJ1-1, with a weak D call TRBD1 (5 bases). The CDR3 extends over 16 amino acids. Germline assignment: CDR1 MNHEY and CDR2 SVGEGT. The V gene lost 2 bases and the J gene lost 4 bases, with 17 bases spanning the gap. The CDR3 protein is CASSYVGVGRATEAFF. CDR3 nucleotides: TGTGCCAGCAGTTACGTGGGGGTAGGACGAGCCACTGAAGCTTTCTTT.

The chain has TRBV2 and TRBJ2-1; TRBD2 is a possible D gene (6 bases). The V gene's germline CDR1 is SNHLY and CDR2 FYNNEI. The CDR3 consists of 17 residues. Between the trimmed V and J ends, which lost 1 base and 4 bases, there was a span of 17 bases. The CDR3 DNA follows: TGTGCCAGCAGTGAAGTATTCGCTCGGGGGTGGTACAATGAGCAGTTCTTC. Residues: CASSEVFARGWYNEQFF.

This clonotype appeared a few times. J is TRBJ1-1 and V is TRBV19, with TRBD1 matching over 12 bases. Trimming took 10 bases from V and 4 from J; bases not matched to a gene: 4. Germline V gene sequence: CDR1 LNHDA, CDR2 SQIVND (reference sequence). The CDR3 consists of 13 residues. Here the CDR3 reads CAIGTGGPTEAFF. CDR3 coding DNA: TGTGCCATCGGGACAGGGGGCCCCACTGAAGCTTTCTTT.

Worth noting for this clonotype: Likely a read error: the CDR3 ends without its conserved phenylalanine or tryptophan. This rearrangement joins TRBV4-1 to TRBJ2-7; D gene unclear. Germline lookup yields CDR1 MGHRA and CDR2 YSYEKL. This CDR3 has 15 residues. V dropped 1 base and J dropped 4 bases, with 14 bases sitting between them. The CDR3 region has the DNA TGCGCCAGCAGCCAAGTTAAGGGTATTGGTTACGAGCAGTACTAC. Protein product: CASSQVKGIGYEQYY.

This clonotype appeared a few times. V and J are TRBV7-8 and TRBJ2-5; D may be TRBD2 (7 bases). Deletions cut 7 bases from V and 5 bases from J, with 14 bases between. CDR1 and CDR2 from the germline V gene are SGHVS and FQNEAQ. The CDR3 contains 13 residues. CDR3 sequence: CASNRGARETQYF. The CDR3 DNA follows: TGTGCCAGCAACCGGGGGGCCCGGGAGACCCAGTACTTC.

This chain uses TRBV2 with TRBJ2-1; TRBD2 might be the D (6 bases). V shed 5 bases and J shed 2 bases, with 13 bases lying between them. Per germline, CDR1 SNHLY and CDR2 FYNNEI. This CDR3 comprises 15 residues. CDR3 nucleotides: TGTGCCAGCAGTCCGGGACTGCCTCCCTACAATGAGCAGTTCTTC. This codes for CASSPGLPPYNEQFF.

As for this clonotype: A much larger clone is a single base away; this may be a read error. The conserved phenylalanine or tryptophan is not found at the CDR3 terminus, so this likely reflects a read error. V usage is TRBV7-6 and J usage is TRBJ2-1; 11 bases agree with TRBD2. Per the germline V gene, CDR1 is SGHVS and CDR2 is FNYEAQ. V was pared by 4 bases and J by 5 bases, with 13 bases of the junction left unmatched. The CDR3 runs 18 residues. This CDR3 is CASSSFRLAGGLHNEQFL. CDR3 coding DNA: TGTGCCAGCAGCTCTTTCCGTCTAGCGGGGGGACTTCACAATGAGCAGTTCTTA.

In nucleotides, the CDR3 is TGCAGTGCTAGAGACGGGACAGTTTTCTATGAGCAGTTCTTC. The encoded protein is CSARDGTVFYEQFF. The chain uses TRBV20-1 and TRBJ2-1; 7 bases agree with TRBD1. In germline, CDR1 is DFQATT, CDR2 SNEGSKA (reference sequence). Trimming cost V 0 bases and J 8 bases; bases outside gene matches: 7. CDR3 length: 14 residues.

Comment on this clonotype: Just one base apart from a much larger clone, this may be a read error. The chain recombines TRBV7-6 with TRBJ1-3, with D possibly TRBD1 on 5 matching bases. There are 17 residues in the CDR3. Looked up from germline, CDR1 is SGHVS and CDR2 is FNYEAQ. The CDR3 region is CASSPYQGRSSGNIIYF. CDR3 bases: TGTGCTAGCAGTCCTTACCAGGGCCGGAGCTCTGGAAACATCATATATTTT.

The J gene is TRBJ2-5, the V gene TRBV20-1; 11 nucleotides line up with TRBD2. CDR3 length: 13 residues. Germline trimming cut 6 bases from V and 5 bases from J; bases unmatched to any gene: 5. Per the germline V gene, CDR1 is DFQATT and CDR2 is SNEGSKA (reference sequence). The CDR3 region has the DNA TGCAGTGCGGTAGCGGGGGGGCCTGAGACCCAGTACTTC. Translated, it gives CSAVAGGPETQYF.

CDR3 region: CAIRGDGLEQYF. As DNA, the CDR3 is TGTGCCATCAGGGGGGACGGCTTGGAGCAGTACTTC. The rearrangement uses TRBV10-3 and TRBJ2-7; D may be TRBD1 or TRBD2 (5 bases each). Germline V gene lookup returns CDR1 ENHRY and CDR2 SYGVKD. CDR3 length: 12 residues. V dropped 6 bases and J dropped 7 bases, with 13 bases sitting between them.

V is TRBV12-3 or TRBV12-4 and J is TRBJ2-3; D remains ambiguous. CDR3 size: 12 residues. With 5 bases removed from V and 6 bases from J, the gap between germline ends came to 9 bases. This CDR3 reads CASSETRDTQYF. The CDR3, as DNA: TGTGCCAGCAGTGAAACTCGGGATACGCAGTATTTT.

This clonotype turned up a few times. The J gene is TRBJ1-6, the V gene TRBV5-1; tentatively, D is TRBD1 (6 bases). Germline V gives CDR1 SGHRS, CDR2 YFSETQ. The V gene lost 0 bases and the J gene lost 7 bases, with 17 bases spanning the gap. This CDR3 has 17 amino acids. This chain's CDR3 is CASSLAPPGEGNSPLHF. Here the CDR3 DNA reads TGCGCCAGCAGCTTGGCCCCCCCAGGGGAGGGAAATTCACCCCTCCACTTT.

V is TRBV7-9 and J is TRBJ1-5; no clear D gene. The V and J ends lost 6 bases and 3 bases respectively, with 12 bases between them. Per the germline V gene, CDR1 is SEHNR and CDR2 is FQNEAQ (reference sequence). This CDR3 comprises 14 residues. Here the CDR3 reads CASSGSWDNQPQHF. The CDR3 nucleotides are TGTGCCAGCAGTGGAAGCTGGGACAATCAGCCCCAGCATTTT.

The genes are TRBV6-6 and TRBJ1-5, with D possibly matching TRBD1 (5 bases). V was cut by 2 bases and J by 16 bases, with 15 bases left in between. Germline CDR1 is MNHNY and CDR2 is SVGAGI (reference sequence). This CDR3 comprises 12 residues. CDR3: CASSYPGRGSHF. The CDR3 DNA reads TGTGCCAGCAGTTACCCAGGGCGAGGGTCCCATTTT.

The table lists this clonotype with a few counts. The rearrangement links TRBV28 to TRBJ1-5, with 7 bases aligning to TRBD1. The CDR3 extends over 14 amino acids. Trimming removed 8 bases from V and 0 bases from J; junction bases left unmatched: 4. Per germline, CDR1 MDHEN and CDR2 SYDVKM. The CDR3, as DNA: TGTGCCAGCCGGACAGGAGGTAGCAATCAGCCCCAGCATTTT. Translated: CASRTGGSNQPQHF.

This clonotype was seen many times. The V and J genes are TRBV4-1 and TRBJ2-3, with 8 bases aligning to TRBD2. V shed 2 bases, J shed 2 bases, and the junction held 9 bases outside the gene matches. The V gene's germline CDR1 is MGHRA and CDR2 YSYEKL. The CDR3 is 17 amino acids. The CDR3 DNA sequence: TGCGCCAGCAGCCAAAGGGGGTTAGCGGGGAACACAGATACGCAGTATTTT. It is translated as CASSQRGLAGNTDTQYF.

The J gene is TRBJ2-5, the V gene TRBV7-9; D may be TRBD1 (7 bases). The ends were cut back, 5 bases at V and 5 bases at J, with 15 bases in the middle. The CDR3 runs to 14 residues. CDR1 and CDR2 from the germline V gene are SEHNR and FQNEAQ (reference sequence). The CDR3 sequence is CASSLGGQLETQYF. CDR3 DNA: TGTGCCAGCAGCCTCGGGGGACAGTTGGAGACCCAGTACTTC.

V is TRBV7-8 and J is TRBJ2-2, with TRBD1 matching 7 bases. CDR1 and CDR2 from the germline V gene are SGHVS and FQNEAQ. The V segment lost 1 base and the J segment 4 bases; nucleotides outside the gene matches: 9. The CDR3 contains 17 residues. CDR3 nucleotides: TGTGCCAGCAGCTTAGGTGGGGGCGACAGGGTCACCGGGGAGCTGTTTTTT. This encodes CASSLGGGDRVTGELFF.

This clonotype was observed at least ten times. V usage is TRBV7-2 and J usage is TRBJ2-5; the match to TRBD2 covers 8 bases. The V and J ends lost 3 bases and 6 bases, in that order; junction bases with no gene match: 6. This CDR3 region has 14 residues. The germline CDR1 and CDR2 sequences are SGHTA and FQGNSA. The CDR3 DNA follows: TGTGCCAGCAGCTTCGGGGGGGCCGACCAGACCCAGTACTTC. As protein: CASSFGGADQTQYF.